The entry below gives a single TCR beta chain sequence along with its context. The antigen is undetermined. These data originate in a study of T cells in localized non-small cell lung cancer. Study outcomes and limitations: Detection in adjacent lung was observed for a median roughly 55 of the top 100 tumor clones. There was higher T cell clonality in uninvolved adjacent lung than in tumor, and it was highest there. Since sequencing was restricted to only one region of the tumor, intratumor heterogeneity remains a possibility.

TCRdb's table, derived via immunoSEQ multiplex PCR, lists solely in-frame clones and lacks some. The data show 6,500 to 8,000 clones, around 49% seen once. This specimen was lymph node tissue, taken before any cancer treatment. The origin of this receptor is a man between 40 and 69 years old with stage I lung adenocarcinoma.

The CDR3 DNA reads TGTGCCAGTACCCCCCCGGGGACGGGGTCAAGTACGCAGTATTTT. Translated, it gives CASTPPGTGSSTQYF. V is TRBV19 and J is TRBJ2-3; tentatively, D is TRBD1 or TRBD2 (5 bases each). CDR1 and CDR2 from the germline V gene are LNHDA and SQIVND (reference sequence). The CDR3 extends over 15 amino acids. The ends were cut back, 7 bases at V and 8 bases at J, with 22 bases in the middle.